One sample yielded the 18 T cell receptor beta chains listed below, sequenced in a study of tumor-infiltrating lymphocytes in primary liver carcinoma. Unsorted whole blood supplied the blood RNA, and germline DNA was isolated too. A constant-region primer served to make TCR beta cDNA from about 490 ng total RNA. ARM-PCR was slightly modified, and three nested multiplex PCR rounds with it gave rise to the TCR beta libraries. Forward primers for TRBV1-TRBV30 and a C-beta reverse primer served the first two PCR rounds, at 10 cycles each. TCRdb analysed the multiplex PCR reads with MiXCR anew, one entry per CDR3 protein. The top ten hold 15% to 20% of the sample, which has about 310,000 distinct CDR3 sequences, more than 55% seen once. The sequencing input was peripheral blood. The receptors stem from a woman aged 25 to 39 with primary liver carcinoma and hepatitis B virus infection.

Worth noting for this clonotype: At one boundary the junction diverges from the germline segment, which might be a read error. This chain links TRBV11-2 with TRBJ2-7; D unclear. Germline CDR1 SGHAT, CDR2 FQNNGV. The CDR3 has 11 residues. The CDR3 spells CASNSTLEEYF. In DNA form, the CDR3 reads TGTGCCAGCAACTCCACGCTCGAGGAGTACTTC.

V is TRBV5-4 and J is TRBJ2-1; 8 nucleotides align to TRBD2. This CDR3 region has 15 residues. Germline CDR1 and CDR2: SGHNT and YYREEE (reference sequence). V was pared by 0 bases and J by 6 bases, with 5 bases of the junction left unmatched. The CDR3 bases are TGTGCCAGCAGCTTGGGCGCGGGGGGCGGCAATGAGCAGTTCTTC. It encodes CASSLGAGGGNEQFF.

This clonotype showed up just once. The junction departs from the called germline gene at one end, perhaps through a read error. The rearrangement links TRBV30 to TRBJ1-4; the D gene is possibly TRBD1 (5 bases). CDR1 GTSNPN and CDR2 SVGIG come from the germline V gene (reference sequence). The CDR3 has 13 residues. The CDR3 bases are TGTGCCTGGAGTGCCGGGACGGGTGAAAAACTTTTTTTT. It yields the protein CAWSAGTGEKLFF.

This clonotype was seen ten or more times. The rearrangement joins TRBV6-1 to TRBJ2-1, with no clear D. The CDR3 has 12 residues. CDR1 and CDR2 (germline): MNHNS, SASEGT. V lost 8 bases and J 10 bases, leaving 15 bases between the germline ends. The CDR3 DNA reads TGTGCCAGCCGTTCCGCGGATAGAGAGCAGTTCTTC. As protein: CASRSADREQFF.

This clonotype showed up many times. The chain has TRBV12-3 or TRBV12-4 and TRBJ2-2; 10 bases align to TRBD1. The CDR3 contains 16 residues. V lost 3 bases, J lost 6 bases, and 7 bases stayed unmatched. CDR3 nucleotides: TGTGCCAGCAGTTTTACGTGGACAGGGGGGCCCGGGGAGCTGTTTTTT. As protein: CASSFTWTGGPGELFF.

The rearrangement joins TRBV12-3 or TRBV12-4 to TRBJ2-1; TRBD2 agrees at 7 bases. V gave up 3 bases and J gave up 8 bases; unmatched junction bases: 4. This CDR3 is built from 13 residues. The CDR3 DNA is TGTGCCAGCAGTTTGGGGGGGAACCATGAGCAGTTCTTC. Protein: CASSLGGNHEQFF.

Points on this clonotype: Just one base apart from a much larger clone, this may be a read error. This chain links TRBV4-2 with TRBJ2-3; weak D call: TRBD2 (6 bases). The germline V gene has CDR1 LGHNA and CDR2 YNFKEQ. CDR3 size: 16 residues. CDR3 sequence (DNA): TGTGCCATCAGCCAAGGTCGGGACTCCTACACAGATACGCAGTATTTT. Residues: CAISQGRDSYTDTQYF.

The gene calls are TRBV6-2 or TRBV6-3 and TRBJ2-5; D not certain. Germline CDR1 and CDR2: MNHEY and SVGEGT. The CDR3 contains 12 residues. The CDR3, as DNA: TGTACCAACGTATCGAACGGAGAGACCCAGTACTTC. Translating gives CTNVSNGETQYF.

Turning to this clonotype: The junction shows a germline mismatch at one end, possibly a read error. The chain employs TRBV4-3 and TRBJ2-3; TRBD2 agrees at 8 bases. The CDR3 is 17 residues long. The germline CDR1 and CDR2 sequences are LGHNA and YSLEER. The chain's CDR3 is CASSRDTGSGRRDTQYF. DNA of the CDR3: TGTGCCAGCAGCCGAGATACGGGCAGCGGGAGACGAGATACGCAGTATTTT.

Of note for this clonotype: Its ends do not fully match the called genes, so a read error is possible. The CDR3 loop reads CASSLAVDRNEQSF. The DNA of the CDR3 is TGTGCCAGCAGCTTAGCAGTGGATCGCAATGAGCAGTCCTTC. This chain links TRBV11-3 with TRBJ2-1; D uncertain. CDR3 length: 14 residues. The germline CDR1 and CDR2 sequences are SGHNT and YENEEA.

This clonotype occurred many times. The chain is built from TRBV11-2 and TRBJ2-5, with D tentatively TRBD1 (5 bases). Trimming took 2 bases from V and 4 from J, leaving 11 bases between them. The length of the CDR3 is 14 residues. Per germline, CDR1 SGHAT and CDR2 FQNNGV. The CDR3 nucleotides read TGTGCCAGCAGCTTAAGGAGTAGGGGAGAGACCCAGTACTTC. Protein product: CASSLRSRGETQYF.

This clonotype has a single count. The V call is TRBV11-2, the J call TRBJ1-2; D not certain. Trimming removed 10 bases at V and 2 bases at J, with 11 bases between. This CDR3 spans 12 amino acids. Germline CDR1 and CDR2: SGHAT and FQNNGV. The CDR3 nucleotides are TGTGCCAACAGTTTAGGCAACTATGGCTACACCTTC. Protein product: CANSLGNYGYTF.

This clonotype has a count of ten or more. The rearrangement links TRBV11-3 to TRBJ2-5; 8 bases are shared with TRBD2. The CDR3 is 14 amino acids. In germline, CDR1 is SGHNT, CDR2 YENEEA. Trimming at V came to 5 bases and at J to 3 bases, leaving 5 bases not matched to a gene. CDR3 sequence (DNA): TGTGCCAGCAGCCCGGGACTAGAGGAAGAGACCCAGTACTTC. As protein: CASSPGLEEETQYF.

This clonotype was counted a single time. The chain links TRBV28 to TRBJ2-5; the match to TRBD2 covers 13 bases. V lost 3 bases, J lost 5 bases, and 15 bases stayed unmatched. CDR1 and CDR2 (germline): MDHEN, SYDVKM. The CDR3 length is 19 residues. The CDR3 reads CASSFLTLTSGRILETQYF. The CDR3 DNA is TGTGCCAGCAGTTTCCTCACCCTGACTAGCGGGAGGATTTTGGAGACCCAGTACTTC.

This clonotype was observed many times. This rearrangement joins TRBV11-3 to TRBJ2-3, with TRBD2 as a possible D gene (6 bases). There are 15 residues in the CDR3. The V end was cut by 4 bases, the J end by 0 bases, with 11 bases between. The germline gives CDR1 SGHNT, CDR2 YENEEA. CDR3 amino acids: CASSSGLASTDTQYF. In DNA form, the CDR3 reads TGTGCCAGCAGCTCGGGACTCGCTAGCACAGATACGCAGTATTTT.

A note on this clonotype: The final CDR3 position lacks the conserved phenylalanine or tryptophan, pointing to a likely read error. The chain recombines TRBV11-2 with TRBJ2-5, with TRBD2 identical over 7 bases. The CDR3 totals 15 residues. Losses at the gene ends were 5 bases for V and 2 bases for J; bases not matched to a gene: 8. Germline lookup yields CDR1 SGHAT and CDR2 FQNNGV. The DNA of the CDR3 is TGTGCCAGCAGCGAAGCTATGGGACTACAAGAGACCCAGTACCTC. It encodes CASSEAMGLQETQYL.

V is TRBV6-5 and J is TRBJ1-2; D gene ambiguous. The CDR3 loop spans 14 amino acids. The germline gives CDR1 MNHEY, CDR2 SVGAGI. V was trimmed by 0 bases and J by 7 bases, leaving 12 bases between them. CDR3 sequence reads: CASSYSMSISGYTF. CDR3 DNA sequence: TGTGCCAGCAGTTACTCGATGAGCATTAGTGGCTACACCTTC.

This clonotype came up many times. The chain joins TRBV4-2 to TRBJ1-4, with 9 bases aligning to TRBD1. This CDR3 contains 16 residues. CDR1 is LGHNA, CDR2 YNFKEQ, per germline. The V and J ends lost 1 base and 8 bases, in that order; junction bases with no gene match: 8. Here the CDR3 reads CASSQGRQGGVEKLFF. DNA of the CDR3: TGTGCCAGCAGCCAAGGACGACAGGGGGGAGTGGAAAAACTGTTTTTT.